This TCR beta chain was recovered during a study of blood T cell repertoires in COVID-19 (TCRdb year 2020). About the study as a whole: Samples covering the acute and convalescent phases of COVID-19 were provided by collaborators in the United States, Italy and Spain. The material from the prospective study consisted of cDNA or gDNA derived from T cells, B-cell-depleted T cells, or PBMCs. Subjects who had been exposed to COVID-19, were actively infected with it, or had recovered from it provided the deeply sampled blood TCRbeta repertoires that made up the dataset. A freely available public database, intended as a resource for researchers studying the immune response to SARS-CoV-2, is where the repertoires were released. The samples were drawn from two sources: the first 160 participants of the ongoing ImmuneRACE study, and about 1,300 subjects contributed by 6 global collaborators. The sample metadata nearly always contained a de-identified subject ID, COVID-19 status, age in years and sex. Where HLA class I and class II types were available, the types were taken from metadata supplied by the sample provider, not from assay-based typing. Beyond this particular receptor, the publication reports: The quantity of clinical and demographic metadata differed by source and by participant and was supplied without curation.

From cysteine to phenylalanine, the CDR3 is 15 amino acids long. Of the read, only the CDR3 DNA is kept; its 45 bases are in frame from base 1. Sequences SGHRS (CDR1) and YFSETQ (CDR2) are obtained from the germline V gene. Germline trimming: 4 bases from V, 7 bases from J; junction bases outside gene matches: 11. Each collaborating institution followed its own protocols to collect whole blood in K2EDTA tubes. Collaborator samples were shipped for TCRbeta analysis as frozen whole blood, isolated PBMCs, or DNA extracted from either sample type. The immunoSEQ Assay, a bias-controlled multiplex PCR, was used to amplify TCRbeta CDR3 regions from genomic DNA. As for how the authors treated the data: The number of nucleated cells in each sample was estimated by amplification of reference gene primers within the assay. To quantify the absolute abundance of each unique TCRbeta CDR3 rearrangement, sequence reads were collapsed and filtered. For each sample, productive Simpson clonality was calculated as the square root of Simpson's diversity index across productive rearrangements. The clones in this table, taken by TCRdb from immuneACCESS, are in-frame only. Not every clone is retained; where verified, under half of the shortfall comes from an unresolved V gene, and the cause of the rest is unknown. D and trimming come from the DNA, and the V and J calls and clone size come from that table. This sample lists approximately 140,000 clones; around 79% were detected once. The top ten constitute around 3.3% of the sample.

Comment on this clone: No antigen is known for it. One base away there is no much larger clone; base qualities are not given.

Sequenced material: peripheral blood. The source is a man aged 55-75 years with acute or convalescent COVID-19. The sequence links TRBV5-1 to TRBJ1-3; 7 junctional bases match TRBD1. The CDR3 is CASSQDPGRGNTIYF. In nucleotides, the sequence is TGCGCCAGCAGCCAGGACCCCGGCAGGGGGAACACCATATATTTT.